This TCR beta chain emerged from a study of T cells after yellow fever vaccination. General observations from the study: There was a small share of clonotypes that showed up in both the CD4 and CD8 compartments. Faster peaking, at day 5 versus 15, marked a secondary response that was weaker. Boosting was followed by the reappearance of most primary-vaccination clones (less than 98% CD4, roughly 90% CD8).

A single record per CDR3 protein comes from TCRdb applying MiXCR to the 5' RACE reads. The top ten clones hold 20% to 25% of a sample with roughly 330,000 distinct CDR3 sequences, 4% of them seen once. There are 17 residues in the CDR3. The V gene's germline CDR1 is LNHNV and CDR2 YYDKDF (reference sequence). V lost 1 base, J lost 0 bases, and 5 bases stayed unmatched. For this clonotype: Antigen specificity is unknown.

Sequences were derived from PBMCs, sampled 5 days after the yellow fever booster vaccination. This TCR came from a man aged 18 to 35 who received the YFV17D yellow fever vaccine. The chain couples TRBV15 to TRBJ1-1; 10 nucleotides agree with TRBD1. CDR3 amino acids: CATSRGQGALLNTEAFF. The DNA of the CDR3 is TGTGCCACCAGCAGAGGACAGGGGGCCCTCTTGAACACTGAAGCTTTCTTT.